This T cell receptor (beta chain) was sequenced for a study of cytomegalovirus exposure and HLA in healthy donors. About the study: The 130 or so validation repertoires were reported in a later analysis to have been generated on the same platform as the approximately 700 first-cohort repertoires. General study findings and limits: The classifier reportedly diagnosed cytomegalovirus status with high specificity and sensitivity. Overall, about 160 TCR beta chains were annotated as cytomegalovirus-associated.

Clones were read by immunoSEQ multiplex PCR, and TCRdb kept only the in-frame ones, dropping some. The data hold around 150,000 clones, with about 88% observed a single time. The V end was cut by 6 bases, the J end by 2 bases, with 14 bases between. This CDR3 contains 15 residues. Germline V lookup: CDR1 MGHRA, CDR2 YSYEKL. Turning to this clone: The antigen is not known.

The chain is built from TRBV4-1 and TRBJ1-3; possible D gene TRBD1, 5 bases. Sequenced material: PBMCs. The clonotype originates from a young woman in good health and CMV-seropositive. The CDR3 nucleotides are TGCGCCAGCAGACCAATGGGGGGGACTGGAAACACCATATATTTT. It codes for CASRPMGGTGNTIYF.